These 26 T cell receptor beta chains were all obtained from the same sample, sequenced in a study of monozygotic twins with inflammatory bowel disease (dated by TCRdb to the late 2010s). The library was generated by 5' RACE. Sequenced using an Illumina HiSeq 2500. The reads, reprocessed by TCRdb, yield one row per CDR3 protein sequence and no DNA. The table for this sample shows about 380,000 distinct CDR3 sequences. Together, the top ten hold just over 2.5% of the sample. The sample taken for sequencing was blood. The receptors stem from a human donor with ulcerative colitis or Crohn's disease, or a healthy co-twin of an affected twin (not recorded which).

The chain couples TRBV15 to TRBJ1-3; TCRdb selects TRBD1, and the lack of DNA leaves this call unchecked. The CDR3 extends over 15 amino acids. Germline assignment: CDR1 LNHNV and CDR2 YYDKDF (reference sequence). This CDR3 is CATSTIGVAGNTIYF.

V gene TRBV18 combines with J gene TRBJ2-5; TCRdb selects TRBD1, and the lack of DNA leaves this call unchecked. The CDR3 has 16 residues. Germline assignment: CDR1 KGHSH and CDR2 LQKENI. CDR3 residues: CASSPGDRSLQETQYF.

This chain links TRBV28 with TRBJ2-7; there is no DNA to check the TCRdb D call of TRBD1. CDR1 MDHEN and CDR2 SYDVKM come from the germline V gene. The CDR3 runs 17 residues. The CDR3 protein is CASSFLSGRGLTYEQYF. The entire variable domain, with the rest obtained from reference TRBV28 and TRBJ2-7, is as follows: DVKVTQSSRYLVKRTGEKVFLECVQDMDHENMFWYRQDPGLGLRLIYFSYDVKMKEKGDIPEGYSVSREKKERFSLILESASTNQTSMYLCASSFLSGRGLTYEQYFGPGTRLTVT.

This chain links TRBV15 with TRBJ1-5. CDR1 LNHNV and CDR2 YYDKDF come from the germline V gene (reference sequence). The CDR3 sequence is 13 residues long. CDR3 sequence: CATSRQVNQPQHF.

The chain recombines TRBV3-1 with TRBJ2-7; the TCRdb call, TRBD1, lacks DNA for checking. CDR1 and CDR2 from the germline V gene are LGHDT and YNNKEL (reference sequence). The CDR3 has 16 amino acids. The CDR3 sequence is CASSTRPGQVVYEQYF.

The chain carries TRBV6-2 or TRBV6-3 and TRBJ1-3. The CDR3 is 16 residues long. Germline CDR1 reads MNHEY; CDR2 reads SVGEGT. CDR3 sequence: CASSLTSPNSGNTIYF.

The gene calls are TRBV11-1 and TRBJ2-6; as DNA is missing, the TRBD1 call by TCRdb cannot be tested. The CDR3 runs to 19 residues. Germline lookup yields CDR1 SGHAT and CDR2 FQDESV (reference sequence). The CDR3: CASSLEADRGPSGANVLTF.

The chain recombines TRBV11-2 with TRBJ2-7; TCRdb's assignment of TRBD1 cannot be checked, as there is no DNA. CDR1 and CDR2 (germline): SGHAT, FQNNGV. This CDR3 region has 16 residues. Here the CDR3 reads CASSTRQGWSSYEQYF.

The gene calls are TRBV6-5 and TRBJ2-2; TCRdb returns TRBD1, unconfirmable since there is no DNA. CDR3 length: 17 amino acids. Germline CDR1 is MNHEY and CDR2 is SVGAGI. CDR3 amino acids: CASSYPGQGFPTGELFF.

The CDR3 spells CATSTPGGSPKSSYNEQFF. This chain links TRBV15 with TRBJ2-1; the D call of TRBD1 rests on TCRdb alone, since no DNA is present to check it. The CDR3 sequence is 19 residues long. CDR1 is LNHNV, CDR2 YYDKDF, per germline (reference sequence).

This sequence joins TRBV2 and TRBJ2-3; without DNA, the TCRdb call of TRBD1 cannot be checked. The CDR3 extends over 12 amino acids. Germline loops: CDR1 SNHLY, CDR2 FYNNEI. The CDR3 here is CASRQDTDTQYF.

V gene TRBV6-1 combines with J gene TRBJ1-2. The CDR3 runs to 13 residues. CDR1 MNHNS and CDR2 SASEGT come from the germline V gene. The CDR3 protein is CASSQDLAYGYTF.

The chain carries TRBV19 and TRBJ2-7; with no DNA, the TCRdb D assignment of TRBD1 cannot be verified. CDR1 and CDR2 (germline): LNHDA, SQIVND (reference sequence). The CDR3 has 11 amino acids. The CDR3 loop is CASGTGYEQYF.

The V call is TRBV20-1, the J call TRBJ2-2. This CDR3 is 12 amino acids long. Germline CDR1 and CDR2: DFQATT and SNEGSKA (reference sequence). CDR3 protein: CSARGLTGELFF.

The chain employs TRBV5-1 and TRBJ2-7; TCRdb's D call of TRBD1 is untestable without DNA. Germline V gives CDR1 SGHRS, CDR2 YFSETQ. CDR3 size: 13 residues. CDR3 residues: CASSFAGDHEQYF.

The chain links TRBV15 to TRBJ2-1; TCRdb's D call of TRBD2 is untestable without DNA. Germline loops: CDR1 LNHNV, CDR2 YYDKDF (reference sequence). This CDR3 contains 16 residues. This CDR3 is CATSKSFGAQYNEQFF.

This chain joins TRBV5-1 and TRBJ1-5; there is no DNA to check the TCRdb D call of TRBD1. The CDR3 has 14 residues. CDR1 and CDR2 (germline): SGHRS, YFSETQ. CDR3: CASSGQLGGQPQHF.

The chain combines TRBV7-2 with TRBJ2-3. The CDR3 is made up of 15 amino acids. Germline V gene lookup returns CDR1 SGHTA and CDR2 FQGNSA. CDR3 sequence reads: CASSLAGYSTDTQYF.

The V and J genes are TRBV5-4 and TRBJ2-5; TCRdb's assignment of TRBD1 cannot be checked, as there is no DNA. The germline CDR1 and CDR2 sequences are SGHNT and YYREEE (reference sequence). The CDR3 loop spans 16 amino acids. CDR3 in amino acids: CASSLGATGDRQTQYF. Looking up the rest from reference TRBV5-4 and TRBJ2-5 gives the full variable domain: ETGVTQSPTHLIKTRGQQVTLRCSSQSGHNTVSWYQQALGQGPQFIFQYYREEENGRGNFPPRFSGLQFPNYSSELNVNALELDDSALYLCASSLGATGDRQTQYFGPGTRLLVL.

The chain has TRBV7-2 and TRBJ2-1; TCRdb lists TRBD2, though no DNA is available to test this call. The CDR3 is 16 amino acids. CDR1 and CDR2 from the germline V gene are SGHTA and FQGNSA. CDR3 sequence: CASSLGGLAGNSEQFF.

The chain couples TRBV7-9 to TRBJ2-7. The germline gives CDR1 SEHNR, CDR2 FQNEAQ (reference sequence). The CDR3 totals 13 residues. The CDR3 sequence is CASSWGNFDEQYF.

The chain links TRBV19 to TRBJ2-7. This CDR3 is built from 16 residues. From germline, CDR1 is LNHDA and CDR2 SQIVND (reference sequence). The CDR3 here is CASSIDLGQEIYEQYF.

The V and J genes are TRBV3-1 and TRBJ2-3; TCRdb reports TRBD1, a call that lacks DNA to check it against. The length of the CDR3 is 14 residues. In germline, CDR1 is LGHDT, CDR2 YNNKEL (reference sequence). CDR3 residues: CASSQGPGKSTQYF.

The rearrangement joins TRBV2 to TRBJ2-7; TCRdb proposes TRBD2, but this gene call is untestable without DNA. CDR1 SNHLY and CDR2 FYNNEI come from the germline V gene. The CDR3 covers 15 residues. CDR3 region: CASSFPRGGLNEQYF.

This rearrangement joins TRBV18 to TRBJ2-6; the TCRdb call, TRBD1, lacks DNA for checking. This CDR3 is 16 amino acids long. Germline V lookup: CDR1 KGHSH, CDR2 LQKENI. CDR3 amino acids: CASSPPWGSGANVLTF.

The chain has TRBV6-6 and TRBJ1-4; absent DNA, TCRdb's TRBD1 call cannot be checked. This CDR3 region has 14 residues. Germline lookup yields CDR1 MNHNY and CDR2 SVGAGI (reference sequence). The CDR3 loop reads CASTNGRNREKLFF.